The following is a TCR beta chain sequence with its context. Its antigen is unknown. This sample was taken from a study of T cell responses to AZD1222 COVID-19 vaccine. Study-level results: There were mostly white British donors and more females than males, and clonal diversity was possibly underestimated. The CD4 TCRs associated with vaccination extended across spike and predominated at 160-218 and 743-854. After two AZD1222 doses, spike-specific TCR breadth and depth rose versus day 0.

The CDR3 is 15 amino acids. Germline lookup yields CDR1 SGHVS and CDR2 FNYEAQ. V was clipped by 5 bases and J by 5 bases; unmatched bases: 6. Some clones are missing from TCRdb's copy, which holds only in-frame ones; the method was immunoSEQ multiplex PCR. Among about 110,000 clones listed, around 82% were seen once. The source was peripheral blood, collected on day 0 of AZD1222 vaccination. V gene TRBV7-6 combines with J gene TRBJ2-3; 11 bases align to TRBD2. The clonotype originates from an adult in good health. CDR3 in amino acids: CASSRQLAGVDTQYF. The CDR3 bases are TGTGCCAGCAGCCGCCAACTAGCGGGAGTAGATACGCAGTATTTT.